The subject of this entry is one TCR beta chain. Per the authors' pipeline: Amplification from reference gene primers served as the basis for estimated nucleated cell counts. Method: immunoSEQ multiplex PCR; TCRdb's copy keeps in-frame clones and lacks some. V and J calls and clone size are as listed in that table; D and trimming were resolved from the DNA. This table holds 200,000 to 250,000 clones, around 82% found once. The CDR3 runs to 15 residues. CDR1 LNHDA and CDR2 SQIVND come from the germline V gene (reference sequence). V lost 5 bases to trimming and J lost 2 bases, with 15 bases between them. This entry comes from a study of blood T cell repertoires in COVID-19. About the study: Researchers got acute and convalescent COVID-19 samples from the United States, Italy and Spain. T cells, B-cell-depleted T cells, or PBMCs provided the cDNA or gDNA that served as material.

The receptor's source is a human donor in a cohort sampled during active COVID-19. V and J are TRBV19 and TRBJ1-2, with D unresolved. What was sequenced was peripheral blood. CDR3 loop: CASSSSSSSNYGYTF. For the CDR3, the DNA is TGTGCCAGTAGTTCCTCGTCTTCGTCCAACTATGGCTACACCTTC.